This T cell receptor (beta chain) comes out of a study of blood T cells in healthy people across ages. Overall study findings and caveats: Diversity estimates drawn from one million T cells were deemed underestimates.

Every sample gave at least 5 micrograms of total RNA when it was extracted. A J-beta primer mix and a sample-barcoded 5' primer were used in a second PCR of roughly 6 to 12 cycles. Each CDR3 protein gets one entry after TCRdb re-called the 5' RACE reads with MiXCR. The table records 700,000 to 900,000 distinct CDR3 sequences, around 25% of them present only once. This CDR3 is 17 amino acids long. The germline V gene encodes CDR1 DFQATT and CDR2 SNEGSKA (reference sequence). A word on this clonotype: Its specificity is not known.

These same data were also listed under a study on T cells of mothers and their children. That paper states: Each mother gave over 9.5 million TCR beta CDR3 reads; each child, roughly 3.1 million.

The sequenced sample consisted of blood. The chain joins TRBV20-1 to TRBJ2-5, with 12 nucleotides matching TRBD2. The J call may be faulty, since TRBJ2-1 better matches the DNA end. This clonotype was sampled from a boy younger than 18 in good health. CDR3 sequence (DNA): TGCAGTGCTAAGACTAGCGGGGGAAGGGGAAACTGCAATGAGCAGTTCTTC. Protein: CSAKTSGGRGNCNEQFF.